This T cell receptor (beta chain) was sequenced in a study of beta chain features in type 1 diabetes. Study-level findings and limits: Compared with healthy donors, patients appeared to share more similar naive, central memory and regulatory TCRB repertoires. Type 1 diabetes patients had moderately but significantly shorter TCRB CDR3s in all four CD4+ subsets.

Blood was collected once per donor into heparin, averaging about 116 mL. Turning to this clone: Its antigen remains unknown.

Expressed TCRB transcripts got sequenced, as all isolated RNA was reverse transcribed. Some 3.3 million reads per sample on average were obtained from naive, central memory and regulatory T cell samples. The data were produced by immunoSEQ multiplex PCR, yet TCRdb's version contains in-frame clones alone and is incomplete. This sample carries a few hundred thousand clones, 14% of them seen once, and the ten largest clones take around 0.016%. This CDR3 has 16 residues. V lost 0 bases and J 2 bases, leaving 13 bases between the germline ends. The germline CDR1 and CDR2 sequences are SGDLS and YYNGEE. Sequencing was performed on naive CD4+ T cells from blood. The chain employs TRBV9 and TRBJ2-3, with TRBD2 as a possible D gene (6 bases). The origin of this receptor is a man younger than 40 with type 1 diabetes. CDR3 bases: TGTGCCAGCAGCGTAGGGGTTAGCGGTTACACAGATACGCAGTATTTT. The encoded protein is CASSVGVSGYTDTQYF.